The 15 T cell receptor beta chains listed next were all sequenced from one sample in a study of blood T cell repertoires in COVID-19. Measured with immunoSEQ multiplex PCR; TCRdb has only the in-frame clones, and not every one. This table holds about 200,000 clones, about 90% found once. The sample consisted of peripheral blood. The receptors originated from a man in his sixties with COVID-19, enrolled during active disease.

The V gene is TRBV11-2, the J gene TRBJ2-4, with D possibly matching TRBD1 (6 bases). This CDR3 contains 14 residues. V gave up 1 base and J gave up 4 bases, with 8 bases separating them. Looked up from germline, CDR1 is SGHAT and CDR2 is FQNNGV. This chain's CDR3 is CASSLGTAKNIQYF. The CDR3 nucleotides read TGTGCCAGCAGCTTAGGGACAGCGAAAAACATTCAGTACTTC.

This clone is a singleton in its sample. This rearrangement joins TRBV6-2 or TRBV6-3 to TRBJ2-3; 8 bases align to TRBD1. Trimming removed 6 bases from V and 2 bases from J; junction bases left unmatched: 4. CDR3 size: 14 residues. The germline CDR1 and CDR2 sequences are MNHEY and SVGEGT. CDR3 coding DNA: TGTGCCAGCAGCCGGGACAGGCCCACAGATACGCAGTATTTT. This gives the protein CASSRDRPTDTQYF.

This clone was seen just once. The genes are TRBV2 and TRBJ1-5, with D perhaps TRBD1 (5 bases). V was shortened by 7 bases and J by 3 bases, with 16 bases between the two germline ends. The CDR3 consists of 15 residues. Germline-derived CDR1 and CDR2 are SNHLY and FYNNEI. Written as DNA, the CDR3 is TGTGCCAGCAAAATTTACTTAGGGGCCAATCAGCCCCAGCATTTT. The encoded protein is CASKIYLGANQPQHF.

V gene TRBV20-1 combines with J gene TRBJ2-5, with D maybe TRBD2 (5 bases). This CDR3 region has 14 residues. Trimming stripped 3 bases from V and 1 base from J, with 12 bases between. Germline V CDR1 and CDR2: DFQATT, SNEGSKA (reference sequence). The CDR3 DNA reads TGCAGTGCTAGTTCAGCGGAACTCCAAGAGACCCAGTACTTC. It encodes CSASSAELQETQYF.

This rearrangement joins TRBV10-3 to TRBJ1-3; 8 nucleotides match TRBD1. With V trimmed by 6 bases and J by 2 bases, 12 bases remained unmatched. The CDR3 has 17 amino acids. Germline values: CDR1 ENHRY, CDR2 SYGVKD. The CDR3 DNA follows: TGTGCCATCAGGGACCCGGGACAGGCGACTGCTGGAAACACCATATATTTT. Encoded protein: CAIRDPGQATAGNTIYF.

This clone was recorded only once. V gene TRBV19 combines with J gene TRBJ2-3, with TRBD2 as a possible D gene (5 bases). V lost 4 bases to trimming and J lost 7 bases, with 18 bases between them. The CDR3 covers 15 residues. The germline V gene encodes CDR1 LNHDA and CDR2 SQIVND (reference sequence). The CDR3 region is CASSKGGSSTNTQYF. The DNA of the CDR3 is TGTGCCAGTAGTAAGGGCGGGTCCTCTACCAATACGCAGTATTTT. The full variable domain, in which reference TRBV19 and TRBJ2-3 provide the parts outside the CDR3, is DGGITQSPKYLFRKEGQNVTLSCEQNLNHDAMYWYRQDPGQGLRLIYYSQIVNDFQKGDIAEGYSVSREKKESFPLTVTSAQKNPTAFYLCASSKGGSSTNTQYFGPGTRLTVL.

This chain joins TRBV7-2 and TRBJ1-2; tentatively, D is TRBD1 (6 bases). V was cut by 3 bases and J by 4 bases, with 9 bases left in between. CDR1 and CDR2 (germline): SGHTA, FQGNSA. This CDR3 is built from 13 residues. The CDR3 nucleotides read TGTGCCAGCAGCTTTCAGGGGCGCTATGGCTACACCTTC. It is translated as CASSFQGRYGYTF.

This clone has more than one count but fewer than ten. J is TRBJ2-1 and V is TRBV24-1, with D possibly TRBD1 on 5 matching bases. Per germline, CDR1 KGHDR and CDR2 SFDVKD. V dropped 4 bases and J dropped 0 bases, with 15 bases sitting between them. CDR3 length: 17 residues. CDR3 region: CATSENQQVGSYNEQFF. The CDR3 region has the DNA TGTGCCACCAGTGAGAATCAACAGGTCGGCTCCTACAATGAGCAGTTCTTC.

The chain combines TRBV9 with TRBJ1-2; 9 positions agree with TRBD1. V gave up 0 bases and J gave up 4 bases; unmatched junction bases: 4. This CDR3 has 15 residues. Germline CDR1 is SGDLS and CDR2 is YYNGEE. This CDR3 is CASSVEGTGRYGYTF. The CDR3 DNA reads as TGTGCCAGCAGCGTAGAAGGGACAGGGCGCTATGGCTACACCTTC.

V and J are TRBV12-3 or TRBV12-4 and TRBJ1-2, with TRBD1 identical over 8 bases. The CDR3 has 13 residues. Germline trimming cut 4 bases from V and 6 bases from J; bases unmatched to any gene: 4. The DNA of the CDR3 is TGTGCCAGCAGTTCACGGACAGGGAATGGCTACACCTTC. Amino acids: CASSSRTGNGYTF.

This CDR3 reads CASSPRVSYEQYF. The CDR3 region has the DNA TGTGCCAGCAGTCCCAGGGTATCCTACGAGCAGTACTTC. This rearrangement joins TRBV9 to TRBJ2-7; a weak D match, TRBD1 (5 bases). Between the trimmed V and J ends, which lost 5 bases and 1 base, there was a span of 10 bases. Germline lookup yields CDR1 SGDLS and CDR2 YYNGEE. The CDR3 loop spans 13 amino acids.

The genes are TRBV7-2 and TRBJ1-1; the D gene is possibly TRBD1 (5 bases). Trimming stripped 5 bases from V and 4 bases from J, with 23 bases between. Germline CDR1 reads SGHTA; CDR2 reads FQGNSA. This CDR3 region has 17 residues. CDR3: CASSLGPFGGLGTEAFF. In nucleotides, the CDR3 is TGTGCCAGCAGCCTGGGGCCCTTTGGGGGGTTGGGCACTGAAGCTTTCTTT.

The chain is built from TRBV15 and TRBJ2-4, with D perhaps TRBD1 (6 bases). Germline V gene data show CDR1 as LNHNV and CDR2 as YYDKDF (reference sequence). This CDR3 is 15 amino acids long. The V end was cut by 3 bases, the J end by 2 bases, with 11 bases between. The CDR3, as DNA: TGTGCCACCAGCAGCCCGGACAGTCCCAAAAACATTCAGTACTTC. Translating it yields CATSSPDSPKNIQYF.

The gene calls are TRBV19 and TRBJ2-7; 8 bases map to TRBD1. Germline V gives CDR1 LNHDA, CDR2 SQIVND (reference sequence). The CDR3 covers 12 residues. V gave up 6 bases and J gave up 5 bases; unmatched junction bases: 3. DNA of the CDR3: TGTGCCAGTAGGGACAGGGATCACGAGCAGTACTTC. Its translation: CASRDRDHEQYF.

The chain has TRBV30 and TRBJ1-6; a weak D match, TRBD1 (5 bases). Per the germline V gene, CDR1 is GTSNPN and CDR2 is SVGIG (reference sequence). The CDR3 runs 15 residues. The V end lost 5 bases, the J end lost 0 bases, and 11 bases lay between the germline ends. DNA for the CDR3: TGTGCCTGGGAACAGGAAACCTCCTATAATTCACCCCTCCACTTT. This sequence encodes CAWEQETSYNSPLHF.